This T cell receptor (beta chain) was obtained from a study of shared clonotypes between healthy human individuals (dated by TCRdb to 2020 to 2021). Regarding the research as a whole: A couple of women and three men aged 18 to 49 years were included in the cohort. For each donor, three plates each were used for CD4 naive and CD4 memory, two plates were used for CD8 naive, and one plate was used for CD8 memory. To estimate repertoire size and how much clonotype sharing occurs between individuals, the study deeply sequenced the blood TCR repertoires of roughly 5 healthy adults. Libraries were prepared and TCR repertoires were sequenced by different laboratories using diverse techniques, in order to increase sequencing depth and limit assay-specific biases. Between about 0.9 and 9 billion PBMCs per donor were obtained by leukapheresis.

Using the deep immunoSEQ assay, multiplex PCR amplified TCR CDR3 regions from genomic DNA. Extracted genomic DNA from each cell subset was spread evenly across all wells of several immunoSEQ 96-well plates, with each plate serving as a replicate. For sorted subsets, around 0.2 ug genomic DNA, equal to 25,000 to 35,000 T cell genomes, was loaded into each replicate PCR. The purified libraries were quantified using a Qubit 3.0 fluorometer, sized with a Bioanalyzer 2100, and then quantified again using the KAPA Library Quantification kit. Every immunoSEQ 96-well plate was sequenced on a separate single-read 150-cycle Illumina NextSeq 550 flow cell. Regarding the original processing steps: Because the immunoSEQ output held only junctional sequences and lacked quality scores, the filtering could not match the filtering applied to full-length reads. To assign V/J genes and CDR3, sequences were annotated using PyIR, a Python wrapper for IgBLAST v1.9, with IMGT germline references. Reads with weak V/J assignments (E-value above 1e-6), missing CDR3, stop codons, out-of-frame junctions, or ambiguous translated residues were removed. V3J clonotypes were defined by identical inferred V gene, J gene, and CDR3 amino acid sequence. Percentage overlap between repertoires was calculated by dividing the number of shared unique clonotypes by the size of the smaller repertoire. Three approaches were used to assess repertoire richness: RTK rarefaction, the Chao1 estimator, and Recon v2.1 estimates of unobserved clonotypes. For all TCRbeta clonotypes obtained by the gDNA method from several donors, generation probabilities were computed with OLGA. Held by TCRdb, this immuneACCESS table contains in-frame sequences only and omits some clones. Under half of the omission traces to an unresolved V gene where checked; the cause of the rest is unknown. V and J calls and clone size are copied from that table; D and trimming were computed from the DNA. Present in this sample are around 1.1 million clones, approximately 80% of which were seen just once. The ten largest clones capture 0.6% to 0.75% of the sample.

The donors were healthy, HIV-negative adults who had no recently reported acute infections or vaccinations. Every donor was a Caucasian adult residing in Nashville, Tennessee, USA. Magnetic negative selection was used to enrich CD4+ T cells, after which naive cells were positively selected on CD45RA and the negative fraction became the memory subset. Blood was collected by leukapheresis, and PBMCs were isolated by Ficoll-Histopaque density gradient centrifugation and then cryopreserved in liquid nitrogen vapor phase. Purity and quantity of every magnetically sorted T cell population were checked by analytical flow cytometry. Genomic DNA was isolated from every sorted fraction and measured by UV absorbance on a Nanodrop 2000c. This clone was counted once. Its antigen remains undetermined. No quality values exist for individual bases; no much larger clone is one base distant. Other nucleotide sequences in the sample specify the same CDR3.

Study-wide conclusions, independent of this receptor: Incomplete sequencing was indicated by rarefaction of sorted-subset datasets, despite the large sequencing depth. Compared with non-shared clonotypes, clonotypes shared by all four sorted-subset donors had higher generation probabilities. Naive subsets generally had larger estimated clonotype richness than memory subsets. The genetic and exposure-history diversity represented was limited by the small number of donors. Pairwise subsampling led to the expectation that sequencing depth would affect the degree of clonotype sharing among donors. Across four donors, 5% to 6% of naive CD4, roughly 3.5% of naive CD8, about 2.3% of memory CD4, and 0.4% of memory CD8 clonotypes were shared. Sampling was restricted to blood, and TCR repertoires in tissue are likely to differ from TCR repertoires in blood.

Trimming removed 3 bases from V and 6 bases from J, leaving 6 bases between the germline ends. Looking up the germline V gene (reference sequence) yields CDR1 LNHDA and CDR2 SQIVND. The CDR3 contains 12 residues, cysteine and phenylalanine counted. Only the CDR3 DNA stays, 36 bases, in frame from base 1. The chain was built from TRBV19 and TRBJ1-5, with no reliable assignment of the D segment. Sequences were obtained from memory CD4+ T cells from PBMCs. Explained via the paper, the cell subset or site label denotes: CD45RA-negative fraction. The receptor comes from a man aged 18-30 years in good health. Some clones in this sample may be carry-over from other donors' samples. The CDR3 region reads CASSILGQPQHF. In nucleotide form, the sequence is TGTGCCAGTAGTATTTTGGGTCAGCCCCAGCATTTT.